The 20 T cell receptor beta chains reported below all come from one sample, sequenced in a study of CD8 T cells in ankylosing spondylitis. TCRdb analysed the 5' RACE reads with MiXCR anew, one entry per CDR3 protein. The repertoire has 150,000 to 200,000 distinct CDR3 sequences, 10% to 15% of them found once; the top ten carry about 11%. Sequencing used blood, either unsorted or a sorted T cell fraction (not recorded which). The receptors here all came from a female donor with ankylosing spondylitis or in good health (not recorded which).

The table lists this clonotype with many counts. This rearrangement joins TRBV7-2 to TRBJ2-1, with 7 positions matching TRBD2. The CDR3 contains 16 residues. With V trimmed by 5 bases and J by 7 bases, 14 bases remained unmatched. The germline CDR1 and CDR2 sequences are SGHTA and FQGNSA. CDR3 DNA: TGTGCCAGCAGCATGAGCGGACTAGGGATGAGAAATGAGCAGTTCTTC. As protein: CASSMSGLGMRNEQFF.

This chain links TRBV28 with TRBJ1-2; D is unresolved. Trimming cost V 4 bases and J 4 bases, with 10 bases left between them. CDR3 size: 13 residues. The germline V gene has CDR1 MDHEN and CDR2 SYDVKM. The CDR3 spells CASSSAQAYGYTF. The CDR3 coding sequence is TGTGCCAGCAGTTCGGCCCAGGCCTATGGCTACACCTTC.

This clonotype has more than one count but fewer than ten. The CDR3 is CASSQRFRGASTDTQYF. The CDR3 coding sequence is TGCGCCAGCAGCCAAAGGTTCCGCGGGGCGAGCACAGATACGCAGTATTTT. The chain has TRBV4-3 and TRBJ2-3; a weak D match, TRBD2 (6 bases). The CDR3 is made up of 17 amino acids. V lost 2 bases and J 0 bases, leaving 15 bases between the germline ends. Germline V CDR1 and CDR2: LGHNA, YSLEER.

This clonotype was observed many times. The rearrangement joins TRBV12-3 or TRBV12-4 to TRBJ2-2; TRBD2 is a possible D gene (5 bases). The CDR3 extends over 16 amino acids. V was pared by 6 bases and J by 6 bases, with 20 bases between. In nucleotides, the CDR3 is TGTGCCAGCAGGCGCCTAGGCGGCGGACTTTCCGGGGAGCTGTTTTTT. As protein: CASRRLGGGLSGELFF.

This clonotype was observed many times. The chain links TRBV10-3 to TRBJ1-4, with 11 nucleotides matching TRBD1. Trimming removed 5 bases from V and 6 bases from J; junction bases left unmatched: 5. Germline V gene data show CDR1 as ENHRY and CDR2 as SYGVKD. CDR3 length: 15 residues. The CDR3 bases are TGTGCCATCAGTTCACGGACAGGGGGCGATGAAAAACTGTTTTTT. Translated: CAISSRTGGDEKLFF.

This clonotype was seen repeatedly, ten times or more. The V and J genes are TRBV7-3 and TRBJ2-1; 7 bases are a match to TRBD2. Trimming cost V 5 bases and J 7 bases; bases outside gene matches: 8. Germline values: CDR1 SGHTA, CDR2 FQGTGA. The CDR3 loop spans 14 amino acids. CDR3 region: CASSPFGGGNEQFF. CDR3 nucleotides: TGTGCCAGCAGCCCCTTTGGGGGAGGGAATGAGCAGTTCTTC.

In its sample, this clonotype was seen many times. The chain employs TRBV27 and TRBJ1-1; possibly TRBD1 for D (6 bases). CDR3 length: 11 residues. Germline loops: CDR1 MNHEY, CDR2 SMNVEV (reference sequence). V was shortened by 4 bases and J by 10 bases, with 10 bases between the two germline ends. The CDR3 protein is CASSSGVAAFF. The CDR3 DNA reads as TGTGCCAGCAGTTCAGGGGTTGCAGCTTTCTTT.

The chain couples TRBV7-2 to TRBJ2-7; possible D gene TRBD2, 6 bases. The length of the CDR3 is 14 residues. The V end was cut by 6 bases, the J end by 5 bases, with 17 bases between. Per the germline V gene, CDR1 is SGHTA and CDR2 is FQGNSA. The chain's CDR3 is CASREGPGRNEQYF. The CDR3 bases are TGTGCCAGCAGGGAGGGTCCAGGGAGGAACGAGCAGTACTTC.

This clonotype occurred a few times. The CDR3 region is CASSPLEAANTEAFF. In DNA, the CDR3 is TGTGCCAGCTCGCCGCTCGAGGCAGCGAACACTGAAGCTTTCTTT. This chain uses TRBV27 with TRBJ1-1; no clear D. The germline V gene has CDR1 MNHEY and CDR2 SMNVEV (reference sequence). V lost 8 bases and J lost 1, with 17 bases in between. This CDR3 spans 15 amino acids.

This clonotype was counted ten times or more. The rearrangement joins TRBV12-3 or TRBV12-4 to TRBJ2-4; TRBD2 matches at 7 bases. V gave up 3 bases and J gave up 2 bases; unmatched junction bases: 1. The CDR3 is 14 residues long. This chain's CDR3 is CASSLGGTKNIQYF. For the CDR3, the DNA is TGTGCCAGCAGTTTGGGGGGGACCAAAAACATTCAGTACTTC.

A single count supports this clonotype. The rearrangement joins TRBV20-1 to TRBJ2-4; 7 bases line up with TRBD1. This CDR3 has 11 residues. Germline CDR1 is DFQATT and CDR2 is SNEGSKA (reference sequence). The DNA of the CDR3 is TGCCGGACGGGTCAGGGGGACATTCAGTACTTC. As protein: CRTGQGDIQYF.

J is TRBJ2-2 and V is TRBV7-2; D unresolved. Germline V gene lookup returns CDR1 SGHTA and CDR2 FQGNSA. This CDR3 has 14 amino acids. V was cut by 3 bases and J by 2 bases, with 7 bases left in between. CDR3 in DNA: TGTGCCAGCAGCTTTACTGTTAACACCGGGGAGCTGTTTTTT. Its translation: CASSFTVNTGELFF.

This clonotype has a count of ten or more. The rearrangement uses TRBV20-1 and TRBJ1-2; TRBD1 matches 8 bases. Germline V gives CDR1 DFQATT, CDR2 SNEGSKA (reference sequence). J lost 8 bases, V lost 5 bases, and 7 bases had no gene match. The CDR3 is 12 residues long. CDR3 residues: CSAPGGAGGYTF. Here the CDR3 DNA reads TGCAGTGCTCCAGGGGGCGCGGGGGGCTACACCTTC.

This clonotype was counted ten times or more. The J gene is TRBJ1-3, the V gene TRBV7-9; TRBD1 is a possible D gene (5 bases). The CDR3 is 14 residues long. V dropped 7 bases and J dropped 4 bases, with 14 bases sitting between them. Germline V gene lookup returns CDR1 SEHNR and CDR2 FQNEAQ (reference sequence). The CDR3 sequence is CASTSWGSGNTIYF. For the CDR3, the DNA is TGTGCCAGCACCTCATGGGGCTCCGGAAACACCATATATTTT.

By share of the sample, this clonotype is medium-sized. J is TRBJ1-5 and V is TRBV27; the match to TRBD1 covers 7 bases. V lost 5 bases, J lost 0 bases, and 4 bases stayed unmatched. The CDR3 extends over 15 amino acids. Per the germline V gene, CDR1 is MNHEY and CDR2 is SMNVEV (reference sequence). The CDR3 sequence: CASSPRQGSNQPQHF. The CDR3 coding sequence is TGTGCCAGCAGTCCACGACAGGGTAGCAATCAGCCCCAGCATTTT.

This clonotype was counted many times. The CDR3 is CSAPTTVNYGYTF. The CDR3 DNA follows: TGCAGTGCTCCGACGACGGTTAACTATGGCTACACCTTC. V usage is TRBV20-1 and J usage is TRBJ1-2, with D uncertain. The V gene lost 5 bases and the J gene lost 1 base, with 11 bases spanning the gap. CDR1 is DFQATT, CDR2 SNEGSKA, per germline (reference sequence). CDR3 length: 13 residues.

There are many counts of this clonotype. V and J are TRBV19 and TRBJ1-1; no clear D gene. The CDR3 length is 13 residues. V was trimmed by 2 bases and J by 1 base, leaving 5 bases between them. Germline CDR1 reads LNHDA; CDR2 reads SQIVND (reference sequence). The chain's CDR3 is CASSINSNTEAFF. The CDR3 region has the DNA TGTGCCAGTAGTATAAACTCGAACACTGAAGCTTTCTTT.

This clonotype was found a few times. V gene TRBV5-1 combines with J gene TRBJ2-5; D gene ambiguous. Trimming left V 2 bases short and J 2 bases short, with 10 bases between. The germline CDR1 and CDR2 sequences are SGHRS and YFSETQ. The CDR3 consists of 14 residues. In nucleotides, the CDR3 is TGCGCCAGCAGCTTACTGGCACTGCAAGAGACCCAGTACTTC. It translates to CASSLLALQETQYF.

A word on this clonotype: A much larger clone lies one base from this, so it may be a read error. The rearrangement links TRBV20-1 to TRBJ2-1, with 8 nucleotides matching TRBD1. This CDR3 region has 15 residues. Germline lookup yields CDR1 DFQATT and CDR2 SNEGSKA (reference sequence). CDR3 in DNA: TGCAGTGCTAGTGGGACAGGCTTCTCCTACAGTGAGCAGTTCTTC. Protein product: CSASGTGFSYSEQFF.

This clonotype was seen at least ten times. This chain links TRBV7-2 with TRBJ1-5; D not certain. This CDR3 spans 15 amino acids. Germline V CDR1 and CDR2: SGHTA, FQGNSA. Trimming shortened V by 7 bases and J by 0 bases, and 13 bases separated the two germline ends. This CDR3 is CASTPGPGSNQPQHF. In nucleotides, the CDR3 is TGTGCCAGCACTCCAGGACCAGGTAGCAATCAGCCCCAGCATTTT.